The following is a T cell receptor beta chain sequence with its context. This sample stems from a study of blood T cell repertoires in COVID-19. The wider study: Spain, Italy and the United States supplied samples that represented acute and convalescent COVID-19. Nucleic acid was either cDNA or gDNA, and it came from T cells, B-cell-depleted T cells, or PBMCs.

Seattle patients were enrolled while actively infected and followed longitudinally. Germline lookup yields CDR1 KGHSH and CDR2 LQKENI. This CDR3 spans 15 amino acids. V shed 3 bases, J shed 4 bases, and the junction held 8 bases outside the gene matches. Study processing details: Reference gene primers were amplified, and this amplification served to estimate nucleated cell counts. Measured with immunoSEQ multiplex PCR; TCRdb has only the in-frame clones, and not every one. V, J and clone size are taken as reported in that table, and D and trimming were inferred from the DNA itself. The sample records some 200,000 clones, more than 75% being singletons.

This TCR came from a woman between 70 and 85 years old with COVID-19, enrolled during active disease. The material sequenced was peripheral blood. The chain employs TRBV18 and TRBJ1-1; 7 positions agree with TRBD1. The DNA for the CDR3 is TGTGCCAGCTCACCCACGACAGGGTCGGCCACTGAAGCTTTCTTT. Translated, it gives CASSPTTGSATEAFF. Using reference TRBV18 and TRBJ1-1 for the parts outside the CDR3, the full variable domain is NAGVMQNPRHLVRRRGQEARLRCSPMKGHSHVYWYRQLPEEGLKFMVYLQKENIIDESGMPKERFSAEFPKEGPSILRIQQVVRGDSAAYFCASSPTTGSATEAFFGQGTRLTVV.